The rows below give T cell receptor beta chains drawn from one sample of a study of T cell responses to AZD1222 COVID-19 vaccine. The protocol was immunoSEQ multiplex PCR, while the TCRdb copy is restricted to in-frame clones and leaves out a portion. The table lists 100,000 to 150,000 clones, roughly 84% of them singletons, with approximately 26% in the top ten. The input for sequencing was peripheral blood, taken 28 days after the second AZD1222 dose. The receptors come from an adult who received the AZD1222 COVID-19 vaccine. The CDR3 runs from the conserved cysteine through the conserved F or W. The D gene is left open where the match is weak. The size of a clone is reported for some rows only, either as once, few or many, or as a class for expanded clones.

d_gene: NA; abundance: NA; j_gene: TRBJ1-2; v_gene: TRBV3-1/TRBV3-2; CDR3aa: CASSQVTWTYGYTF; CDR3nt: TGTGCCAGCAGCCAGGTTACCTGGACCTATGGCTACACCTTC
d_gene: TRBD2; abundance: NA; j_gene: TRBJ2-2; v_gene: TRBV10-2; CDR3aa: CASRGGETGELFF; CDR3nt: TGCGCCAGCAGGGGAGGGGAGACCGGGGAGCTGTTTTTT
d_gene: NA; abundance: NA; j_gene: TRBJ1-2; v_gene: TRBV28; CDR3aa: CASSLLHTNVYGYTF; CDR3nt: TGTGCCAGCAGTTTATTACACACCAATGTCTATGGCTACACCTTC
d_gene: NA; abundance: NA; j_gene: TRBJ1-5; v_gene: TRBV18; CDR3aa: CASSPLAGSNQPQHF; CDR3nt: TGTGCCAGCTCCCCCTTGGCAGGGAGTAATCAACCCCAGCATTTT
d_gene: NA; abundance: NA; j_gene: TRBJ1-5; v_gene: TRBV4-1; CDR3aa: CASSRDTVGNQPQHF; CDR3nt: TGCGCCAGCAGCAGGGACACAGTAGGCAATCAGCCCCAGCATTTT
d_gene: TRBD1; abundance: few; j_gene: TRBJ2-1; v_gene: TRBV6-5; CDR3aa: CASSRDRPSYNEQFF; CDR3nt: TGTGCCAGCAGTCGGGACAGGCCCTCCTACAATGAGCAGTTCTTC
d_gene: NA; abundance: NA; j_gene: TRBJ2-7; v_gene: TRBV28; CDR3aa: CASSTGLSYEQYF; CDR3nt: TGTGCCAGCAGTACGGGACTCTCCTACGAGCAGTACTTC
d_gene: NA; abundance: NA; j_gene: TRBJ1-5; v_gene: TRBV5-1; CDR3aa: CASSLERVPESNQPQHF; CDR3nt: TGCGCCAGCAGCTTGGAAAGGGTCCCCGAGAGCAATCAGCCCCAGCATTTT
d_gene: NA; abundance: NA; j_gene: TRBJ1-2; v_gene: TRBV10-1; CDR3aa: CASSDDGPYGYTF; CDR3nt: TGCGCCAGCAGTGACGACGGACCCTATGGCTACACCTTC
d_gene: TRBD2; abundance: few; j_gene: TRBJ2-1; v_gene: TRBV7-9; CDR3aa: CASSPLGGASYNEQFF; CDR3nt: TGTGCCAGCAGCCCCCTCGGGGGGGCCTCCTACAATGAGCAGTTCTTC
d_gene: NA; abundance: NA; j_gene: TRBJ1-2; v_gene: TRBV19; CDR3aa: CASSAPAGYGYTF; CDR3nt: TGTGCCAGTAGTGCCCCGGCAGGGTATGGCTACACCTTC
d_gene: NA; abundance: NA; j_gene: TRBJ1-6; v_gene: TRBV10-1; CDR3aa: CASSGGPRRGSYNSPLHF; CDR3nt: TGCGCCAGCAGTGGGGGACCCCGGAGGGGCTCCTATAATTCACCCCTCCACTTT
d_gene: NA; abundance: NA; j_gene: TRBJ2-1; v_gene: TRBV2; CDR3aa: CASTPGAPGNEQFF; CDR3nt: TGTGCCAGCACGCCGGGGGCGCCCGGCAATGAGCAGTTCTTC
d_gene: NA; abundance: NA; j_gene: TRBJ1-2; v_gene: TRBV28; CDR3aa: CASSFKSNYGYTF; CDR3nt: TGTGCCAGCAGCTTTAAGTCTAACTATGGCTACACCTTC